The 19 T cell receptor beta chains below come from one sample, sequenced in a study of T-cell memory formation after mild COVID-19. TCRdb recomputed calls from the 5' RACE reads with MiXCR, one row per CDR3 protein. The sample shows under 250,000 distinct CDR3 sequences, about 16% of them seen only once. The sequencing input was PBMCs or a T cell subset sorted from them (not recorded which). The receptors derive from an adult woman who had mild COVID-19 (a few samples of this study predate the infection). Cell type and time point are not known.

The chain couples TRBV7-9 to TRBJ1-6; D call uncertain. Trimming removed 5 bases at V and 6 bases at J, with 14 bases between. Germline CDR1 SEHNR, CDR2 FQNEAQ (reference sequence). This CDR3 contains 15 residues. The CDR3 bases are TGTGCCAGCAGCCTGGACGGTGATCTTAATTCACCCCTCCACTTT. Translating gives CASSLDGDLNSPLHF. The full variable domain, rest sourced from reference TRBV7-9 and TRBJ1-6, is DTGVSQNPRHKITKRGQNVTFRCDPISEHNRLYWYRQTLGQGPEFLTYFQNEAQLEKSRLLSDRFSAERPKGSFSTLEIQRTEQGDSAMYLCASSLDGDLNSPLHFGNGTRLTVT.

V usage is TRBV6-5 and J usage is TRBJ1-1; TRBD1 aligns across 8 bases. Looked up from germline, CDR1 is MNHEY and CDR2 is SVGAGI. The CDR3 has 12 amino acids. The V and J ends lost 8 bases and 5 bases, in that order; junction bases with no gene match: 4. DNA of the CDR3: TGTGCCAGCGGACAGGGCGGGACTGAAGCTTTCTTT. Its translation is CASGQGGTEAFF.

The table lists this clonotype with a few counts. The rearrangement uses TRBV12-3 or TRBV12-4 and TRBJ1-2, with a tentative D call TRBD1 (5 bases). This CDR3 spans 14 amino acids. Trimming took 8 bases from V and 7 from J, leaving 20 bases between them. The CDR3 spells CASLMTSIRGGYTF. The CDR3 DNA sequence: TGTGCCAGCCTGATGACTTCCATTAGGGGTGGCTACACCTTC.

V is TRBV20-1 and J is TRBJ2-3, with 12 nucleotides matching TRBD2. The V gene's germline CDR1 is DFQATT and CDR2 SNEGSKA (reference sequence). The CDR3 is 17 amino acids. Trimming took 0 bases from V and 7 from J; bases not matched to a gene: 11. CDR3 sequence: CSARDRILAGGPHTQYF. The CDR3 coding sequence is TGCAGTGCTAGAGATAGGATTCTAGCGGGGGGGCCACATACGCAGTATTTT.

The chain carries TRBV7-3 and TRBJ2-1; the D is unclear. Germline assignment: CDR1 SGHTA and CDR2 FQGTGA. This CDR3 is built from 15 residues. V was shortened by 0 bases and J by 3 bases, with 9 bases between the two germline ends. In DNA form, the CDR3 reads TGTGCCAGCAGCTTAACGGTGTCCGACTACAATGAGCAGTTCTTC. Translated: CASSLTVSDYNEQFF.

The gene calls are TRBV11-2 and TRBJ1-6; D ambiguous. The CDR3 is made up of 14 amino acids. V shed 5 bases and J shed 5 bases, with 10 bases lying between them. CDR1 and CDR2 (germline): SGHAT, FQNNGV. The CDR3 nucleotides read TGTGCCAGCAGCGTCCTGCAGGATAATTCACCCCTCCACTTT. This codes for CASSVLQDNSPLHF.

The rearrangement uses TRBV7-9 and TRBJ1-1; 12 bases match TRBD1. Germline V lookup: CDR1 SEHNR, CDR2 FQNEAQ (reference sequence). J lost 6 bases, V lost 3 bases, and 8 bases had no gene match. The CDR3 length is 16 residues. CDR3: CASSFGTGGVGAEAFF. CDR3 nucleotide sequence: TGTGCCAGCAGCTTCGGGACAGGGGGCGTGGGCGCTGAAGCTTTCTTT.

J is TRBJ2-7 and V is TRBV7-9; 10 bases fit TRBD1. Germline loops: CDR1 SEHNR, CDR2 FQNEAQ (reference sequence). V lost 4 bases and J lost 7; bases outside the gene matches: 10. The CDR3 length is 15 residues. Written as DNA, the CDR3 is TGTGCCAGCAGCTCTCGGACAGGGGGACGTGGGGAGCAGTACTTC. This translates into CASSSRTGGRGEQYF.

V is TRBV27 and J is TRBJ1-1, with 7 nucleotides matching TRBD1. Germline values: CDR1 MNHEY, CDR2 SMNVEV (reference sequence). Unmatched junction bases numbered 10, after V lost 3 bases and J lost 3 bases. The CDR3 sequence is 16 residues long. The CDR3 region has the DNA TGTGCCAGCAGTTTTCGGCCGACAGGGAGGGACACTGAAGCTTTCTTT. The encoded protein is CASSFRPTGRDTEAFF.

V is TRBV4-3 and J is TRBJ2-7; 9 nucleotides match TRBD2. V lost 0 bases and J lost 2; bases outside the gene matches: 5. CDR1 LGHNA and CDR2 YSLEER come from the germline V gene. This CDR3 comprises 16 residues. CDR3 residues: CASSQDRASGAYEQYF. In DNA form, the CDR3 reads TGCGCCAGCAGCCAAGATCGGGCTAGCGGGGCCTACGAGCAGTACTTC.

The V gene is TRBV12-3 or TRBV12-4, the J gene TRBJ1-2; no clear D gene. The CDR3 extends over 15 amino acids. Trimming left V 7 bases short and J 5 bases short, with 20 bases between. CDR3 loop: CASTPIKRAGYGYTF. The DNA of the CDR3 is TGTGCCAGCACTCCTATTAAGAGGGCCGGGTATGGCTACACCTTC.

As for this clonotype: At one end the junction does not follow the germline gene, possibly because of a read error. The chain recombines TRBV5-6 with TRBJ2-7; D ambiguous. The CDR3 is made up of 13 amino acids. Germline CDR1 SGHDT, CDR2 YYEEEE. The CDR3 here is CASILAGIHEQYF. The CDR3 DNA reads as TGTGCCAGCATCTTGGCCGGTATCCACGAGCAGTACTTC.

V gene TRBV6-5 combines with J gene TRBJ2-3; 7 bases map to TRBD2. With 4 bases clipped from V and 2 bases from J, the junction kept 3 bases outside the gene matches. CDR3 length equals 14 residues. CDR1 is MNHEY and CDR2 is SVGAGI in the germline V gene. DNA of the CDR3: TGTGCCAGCAGTTCCGGGGGGTTCACAGATACGCAGTATTTT. It specifies CASSSGGFTDTQYF.

The chain joins TRBV5-1 to TRBJ2-7; no clear D gene. The CDR3 is 11 amino acids. Germline values: CDR1 SGHRS, CDR2 YFSETQ. V was trimmed by 0 bases and J by 11 bases, leaving 9 bases between them. In DNA form, the CDR3 reads TGCGCCAGCAGCTTGGACCGCCGTGAGTACTTC. Protein: CASSLDRREYF. The full variable domain, completed using reference TRBV5-1 and TRBJ2-7, is KAGVTQTPRYLIKTRGQQVTLSCSPISGHRSVSWYQQTPGQGLQFLFEYFSETQRNKGNFPGRFSGRQFSNSRSEMNVSTLELGDSALYLCASSLDRREYFGPGTRLTVT.

The sample holds a few counts of this clonotype. The chain uses TRBV5-1 and TRBJ1-2, with TRBD1 as a possible D gene (6 bases). The CDR3 extends over 14 amino acids. Germline-derived CDR1 and CDR2 are SGHRS and YFSETQ. The germline V and J ends were trimmed by 2 bases and 6 bases, with 14 bases remaining between them. The CDR3 region has the DNA TGCGCCAGCAGCTTCTTGGCAGGGGAAGATGGCTACACCTTC. Amino acid sequence: CASSFLAGEDGYTF.

This clonotype occurred a few times. This chain connects TRBV5-1 to TRBJ1-2; 9 nucleotides agree with TRBD1. Germline CDR1 reads SGHRS; CDR2 reads YFSETQ. This CDR3 spans 15 amino acids. J was trimmed by 6 bases and V by 4 bases; bases with no gene match: 10. CDR3 DNA sequence: TGCGCCAGCAGCCTAGACCCAACAGGGGGCCATGGCTACACCTTC. As protein: CASSLDPTGGHGYTF.

The DNA of the CDR3 is TGCGCCAGCAGCACGGACGGTTATGGAAACACCATATATTTT. Encoded protein: CASSTDGYGNTIYF. The chain joins TRBV5-1 to TRBJ1-3; D not certain. V lost 4 bases to trimming and J lost 3 bases, with 11 bases between them. The CDR3 is 14 residues long. Per the germline V gene, CDR1 is SGHRS and CDR2 is YFSETQ.

CDR3 nucleotide sequence: TGTGCCAGCAGTGGACTAGCGGGAGATCGTAATGAGCAGTTCTTC. Protein: CASSGLAGDRNEQFF. This chain uses TRBV3-1 with TRBJ2-1; 13 bases line up with TRBD2. CDR3 length: 15 amino acids. Per germline, CDR1 LGHDT and CDR2 YNNKEL (reference sequence). Unmatched junction bases numbered 6, after V lost 6 bases and J lost 7 bases.

This clonotype came up a few times. The CDR3 region is CASSLQGGASDTQYF. For the CDR3, the DNA is TGCGCCAGCAGCTTGCAGGGGGGGGCGTCAGATACGCAGTATTTT. The chain uses TRBV5-1 and TRBJ2-3; TRBD1 or TRBD2 may be the D gene (7 bases each). The CDR3 has 15 amino acids. The germline V and J ends were trimmed by 1 base and 4 bases, with 13 bases remaining between them. Germline CDR1 SGHRS, CDR2 YFSETQ.